The 18 T cell receptor beta chains presented below share a single source sample, sequenced in a study of T cells after yellow fever vaccination. TCRdb ran MiXCR on the 5' RACE reads and lists one entry per CDR3 protein. The table includes 620,000 or so distinct CDR3 sequences, 17% detected once. The sample in question was PBMCs, obtained around 5 days after the first yellow fever vaccination. All receptors derive from a man between 18 and 29 years old who received the YFV17D yellow fever vaccine.

The gene calls are TRBV7-2 and TRBJ1-5, with D maybe TRBD1 (5 bases). Germline V gene data show CDR1 as SGHTA and CDR2 as FQGNSA. This CDR3 has 12 amino acids. The V end lost 11 bases, the J end lost 4 bases, and 12 bases lay between the germline ends. The CDR3: CASGRMNQPQHF. The DNA of the CDR3 is TGTGCCTCGGGACGGATGAATCAGCCCCAGCATTTT.

This clonotype occurred a few times. The chain links TRBV5-1 to TRBJ2-3; 8 bases line up with TRBD1. The CDR3 covers 16 residues. Looked up from germline, CDR1 is SGHRS and CDR2 is YFSETQ. V was pared by 1 base and J by 7 bases, with 11 bases of the junction left unmatched. CDR3 sequence: CASSLQGSQGANTQYF. CDR3 in DNA: TGCGCCAGCAGCTTGCAAGGATCCCAGGGGGCGAATACGCAGTATTTT.

This chain uses TRBV12-3 or TRBV12-4 with TRBJ1-5; D perhaps matches TRBD1 (6 bases). Trimming removed 6 bases at V and 1 base at J, with 19 bases between. The CDR3 is 17 residues long. CDR3 in DNA: TGTGCCAGCAGCACGCTCTCCGGGGGCGCGAGCAATCAGCCCCAGCATTTT. The encoded protein is CASSTLSGGASNQPQHF.

The chain uses TRBV10-3 and TRBJ1-5, with D perhaps TRBD1 (5 bases). This CDR3 is built from 19 residues. Trimming stripped 0 bases from V and 7 bases from J, with 25 bases between. CDR1 ENHRY and CDR2 SYGVKD come from the germline V gene. The CDR3 region has the DNA TGTGCCATCAGTGAGTCGAAGCAGGGCCCTGAAAAGCCGGACCAGCCCCAGCATTTT. Protein sequence: CAISESKQGPEKPDQPQHF.

The V call is TRBV20-1, the J call TRBJ1-6; TRBD1 might be the D (6 bases). This CDR3 is built from 16 residues. The germline CDR1 and CDR2 sequences are DFQATT and SNEGSKA (reference sequence). V dropped 2 bases and J dropped 2 bases, with 13 bases sitting between them. The CDR3 DNA is TGCAGTGCTAGACGGGGGGCTGGAACCTATAATTCACCCCTCCACTTT. Translating gives CSARRGAGTYNSPLHF.

The rearrangement joins TRBV6-5 to TRBJ1-3; D ambiguous. The CDR3 sequence is 14 residues long. Germline lookup yields CDR1 MNHEY and CDR2 SVGAGI. The ends were cut back, 5 bases at V and 2 bases at J, with 10 bases in the middle. The CDR3 DNA reads as TGTGCCAGCAGTCCTCTTGGTGCTGGAAACACCATATATTTT. Amino acids: CASSPLGAGNTIYF.

The CDR3 region has the DNA TGTGCCAGCAGTTATGTTGGTGGCGGGGGGAAAGAGACCCAGTACTTC. As protein: CASSYVGGGGKETQYF. This chain links TRBV6-5 with TRBJ2-5, with 8 bases lining up with TRBD2. Germline trimming cut 3 bases from V and 3 bases from J; bases unmatched to any gene: 9. The CDR3 consists of 16 residues. Per germline, CDR1 MNHEY and CDR2 SVGAGI.

This clonotype has only a few counts. One end of the junction is discordant with germline, which a read error may explain. The J gene is TRBJ1-2, the V gene TRBV7-9; 9 nucleotides line up with TRBD1. This CDR3 comprises 13 residues. Germline CDR1 is SEHNR and CDR2 is FQNEAQ (reference sequence). The CDR3 sequence: CASSLGTGNEPNF. The CDR3 bases are TGTGCCAGCAGCTTGGGGACAGGGAATGAACCAAACTTC.

In its sample, this clonotype was seen many times. The chain is built from TRBV6-1 and TRBJ1-2; 9 bases map to TRBD1. The CDR3 spans 14 residues. Germline-derived CDR1 and CDR2 are MNHNS and SASEGT. With 5 bases clipped from V and 7 bases from J, the junction kept 8 bases outside the gene matches. CDR3 nucleotides: TGTGCCAGCAGTCGACCGGGACAGGGTTTTGGCTACACCTTC. Translating gives CASSRPGQGFGYTF.

The chain carries TRBV28 and TRBJ2-7; D is ambiguous. This CDR3 is built from 11 residues. Trimming took 4 bases from V and 3 from J, leaving 4 bases between them. The germline gives CDR1 MDHEN, CDR2 SYDVKM. CDR3 region: CASSSNYEQYV. CDR3 in DNA: TGTGCCAGCAGTTCGAACTACGAGCAGTACGTC.

This clonotype was observed a single time. The chain uses TRBV5-1 and TRBJ1-4, with 7 bases fitting TRBD1. The junction had 9 bases not matched to a gene; V was cut back by 5 bases and J by 5 bases. CDR1 is SGHRS, CDR2 YFSETQ, per germline. The length of the CDR3 is 15 residues. This CDR3 reads CASRSSGGRNEKLFF. The CDR3, as DNA: TGCGCCAGCAGATCCTCAGGGGGTCGGAATGAAAAACTGTTTTTT. The variable domain in full, with the rest retrieved from reference TRBV5-1 and TRBJ1-4, is KAGVTQTPRYLIKTRGQQVTLSCSPISGHRSVSWYQQTPGQGLQFLFEYFSETQRNKGNFPGRFSGRQFSNSRSEMNVSTLELGDSALYLCASRSSGGRNEKLFFGSGTQLSVL.

Only a few counts were recorded for this clonotype. The chain joins TRBV5-8 to TRBJ1-5, with D hard to call. Per the germline V gene, CDR1 is SGHTS and CDR2 is YDEGEE. The CDR3 extends over 16 amino acids. V was pared by 0 bases and J by 0 bases, with 10 bases between. The CDR3 DNA follows: TGTGCCAGCAGCTTGGAGGGCGTACATAGCAATCAGCCCCAGCATTTT. Encoded protein: CASSLEGVHSNQPQHF.

V and J are TRBV6-4 and TRBJ1-1; D is ambiguous. Germline V gene data show CDR1 as MRHNA and CDR2 as SNTAGT. This CDR3 contains 13 residues. V gave up 6 bases and J gave up 3 bases, with 11 bases separating them. The CDR3 bases are TGTGCCAGCAGGCGACATTTGGACACTGAAGCTTTCTTT. Its translation: CASRRHLDTEAFF.

This clonotype was counted a few times. The chain combines TRBV11-3 with TRBJ2-7, with D possibly called TRBD1 or TRBD2 (7 bases each). V lost 2 bases to trimming and J lost 4 bases, with 15 bases between them. The length of the CDR3 is 15 residues. CDR1 SGHNT and CDR2 YENEEA come from the germline V gene. The CDR3 DNA sequence: TGTGCCAGCAGCTTAAGGGCAGGGGGGGGATACGAGCAGTACTTC. Amino acid sequence: CASSLRAGGGYEQYF.

V usage is TRBV4-3 and J usage is TRBJ2-7, with TRBD2 matching over 9 bases. Trimming took 4 bases from V and 4 from J; bases not matched to a gene: 11. Looked up from germline, CDR1 is LGHNA and CDR2 is YSLEER. The length of the CDR3 is 16 residues. Here the CDR3 DNA reads TGCGCCAGCAGCCCCACTTTCCAGCGGGGGGTTTACGAGCAGTACTTC. It yields the protein CASSPTFQRGVYEQYF.

This clonotype turned up a few times. The CDR3 coding sequence is TGTGCCAGTAGGGACAGAACTCTCGACTATGGCTACACCTTC. Its protein product is CASRDRTLDYGYTF. This sequence joins TRBV19 and TRBJ1-2; the D gene is possibly TRBD1 (6 bases). There are 14 residues in the CDR3. The V gene lost 6 bases and the J gene lost 3 bases, with 14 bases spanning the gap. Germline CDR1 is LNHDA and CDR2 is SQIVND (reference sequence).

This sequence joins TRBV7-2 and TRBJ2-1; D unclear. V gave up 1 base and J gave up 0 bases, with 4 bases separating them. CDR1 is SGHTA, CDR2 FQGNSA, per germline. The CDR3 is 14 amino acids. The CDR3 here is CASSLVPSYNEQFF. The CDR3 nucleotides read TGTGCCAGCAGCTTAGTGCCCTCCTACAATGAGCAGTTCTTC.

A few counts support this clonotype. The CDR3 region is CAIRLQVGSGGTEAFF. Written as DNA, the CDR3 is TGTGCCATCAGGCTACAGGTAGGAAGTGGTGGCACTGAAGCTTTCTTT. The gene calls are TRBV10-3 and TRBJ1-1, with D possibly matching TRBD1 (5 bases). V lost 6 bases and J lost 4, with 21 bases in between. Per the germline V gene, CDR1 is ENHRY and CDR2 is SYGVKD. This CDR3 region has 16 residues.